This T cell receptor beta chain was profiled in a study of PD-L1 blockade in urothelial cancer. Study background: Of prior chemotherapy regimens, patients had received between 0 and 3. The authors examined blood 3 weeks (second dose) and 6 weeks after treatment start.

TCRdb's table, derived via immunoSEQ multiplex PCR, lists solely in-frame clones and lacks some. The sample contains some 20,000 clones, around 88% of which appear only once. The CDR3 extends over 15 amino acids. V lost 4 bases and J lost 5, with 18 bases in between. Germline-derived CDR1 and CDR2 are MNHNS and SASEGT. This receptor was taken from a man aged 50 to 60 with urothelial cancer. The gene calls are TRBV6-1 and TRBJ2-7; no clear D gene. Material: PBMCs, obtained around atezolizumab (anti-PD-L1) treatment. The CDR3 region is CASSVIPQAPNEQYF. CDR3 DNA sequence: TGTGCCAGCAGTGTTATCCCCCAGGCACCCAACGAGCAGTACTTC.